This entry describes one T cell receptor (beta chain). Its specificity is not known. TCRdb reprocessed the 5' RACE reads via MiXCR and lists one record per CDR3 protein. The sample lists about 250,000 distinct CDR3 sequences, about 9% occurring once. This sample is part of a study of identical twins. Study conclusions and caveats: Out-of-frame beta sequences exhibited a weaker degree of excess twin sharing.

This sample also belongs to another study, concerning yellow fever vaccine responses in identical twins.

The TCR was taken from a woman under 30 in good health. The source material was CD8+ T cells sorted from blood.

The CDR3 DNA is TGCGCCAGCAGCTATCGGACAGAGAACACCGGGGAGCTGTTTTTT. This translates into CASSYRTENTGELFF. V gene TRBV5-1 combines with J gene TRBJ2-2; weak D call: TRBD1 (6 bases). Trimming took 3 bases from V and 1 from J, leaving 10 bases between them. Germline CDR1 and CDR2: SGHRS and YFSETQ. This CDR3 has 15 amino acids.